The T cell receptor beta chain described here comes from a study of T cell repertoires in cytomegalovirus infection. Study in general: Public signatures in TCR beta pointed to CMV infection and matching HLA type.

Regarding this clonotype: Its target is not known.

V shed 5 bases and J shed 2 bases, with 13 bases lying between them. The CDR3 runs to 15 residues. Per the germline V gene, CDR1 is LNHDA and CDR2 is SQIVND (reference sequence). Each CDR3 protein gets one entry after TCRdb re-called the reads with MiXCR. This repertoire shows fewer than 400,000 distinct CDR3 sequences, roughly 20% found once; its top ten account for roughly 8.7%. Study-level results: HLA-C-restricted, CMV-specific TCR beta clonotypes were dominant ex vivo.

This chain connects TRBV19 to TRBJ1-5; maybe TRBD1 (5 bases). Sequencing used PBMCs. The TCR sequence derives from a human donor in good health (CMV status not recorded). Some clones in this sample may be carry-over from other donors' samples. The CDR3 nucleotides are TGTGCCAGTAGTGACAGATCCCTGGGCAATCAGCCCCAGCATTTT. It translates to CASSDRSLGNQPQHF.